This T cell receptor (beta chain) stems from a study of blood T cell repertoires in COVID-19. About the study: Whether acute or convalescent, the COVID-19 samples came from the United States, Italy and Spain. The cDNA or gDNA used as material had been derived from T cells, B-cell-depleted T cells, or PBMCs.

This CDR3 region has 15 residues. CDR1 SGHNT and CDR2 YENEEA come from the germline V gene. Trimming cost V 2 bases and J 5 bases, with 13 bases left between them. As processed by the authors: Amplifying reference gene primers gave estimates of nucleated cell counts. The data were produced by immunoSEQ multiplex PCR, yet TCRdb's version contains in-frame clones alone and is incomplete. V, J and clone size are taken as reported in that table, and D and trimming were inferred from the DNA itself. The data contain roughly 150,000 clones, around nine tenths of them singletons. This chain uses TRBV11-3 with TRBJ2-1; TRBD2 is a possible D gene (6 bases). Source material: peripheral blood. This receptor was identified in a human donor in a cohort sampled during active COVID-19. The CDR3 region has the DNA TGTGCCAGCAGCTTATCGTGGGGGGTGAACAATGAGCAGTTCTTC. Encoded protein: CASSLSWGVNNEQFF.